This T cell receptor beta chain stems from a study of T cell responses to AZD1222 COVID-19 vaccine. Study as a whole: Pooling was applied to second doses at about 4 or about 12 weeks.

The CDR3 sequence is 12 residues long. Germline V CDR1 and CDR2: LNHNV, YYDKDF (reference sequence). Deletions cut 1 base from V and 10 bases from J, with 8 bases between. Study-level results: Seropositive at baseline were only a handful of AZD1222 recipients. The study reported that nearly half of spike-specific TCRs target unmutated variant regions.

The protocol was immunoSEQ multiplex PCR, while the TCRdb copy is restricted to in-frame clones and leaves out a portion. The sample holds around 120,000 clones, approximately 90% seen once. Details on this clone: Its specificity is not known.

Specimen: peripheral blood, collected on day 0 of AZD1222 vaccination. The TCR was taken from an adult in good health. J is TRBJ2-1 and V is TRBV15; no reliable D call. The CDR3 sequence is CATSRGVNEQFF. The CDR3 DNA reads as TGTGCCACCAGCAGAGGTGTTAACGAGCAGTTCTTC.